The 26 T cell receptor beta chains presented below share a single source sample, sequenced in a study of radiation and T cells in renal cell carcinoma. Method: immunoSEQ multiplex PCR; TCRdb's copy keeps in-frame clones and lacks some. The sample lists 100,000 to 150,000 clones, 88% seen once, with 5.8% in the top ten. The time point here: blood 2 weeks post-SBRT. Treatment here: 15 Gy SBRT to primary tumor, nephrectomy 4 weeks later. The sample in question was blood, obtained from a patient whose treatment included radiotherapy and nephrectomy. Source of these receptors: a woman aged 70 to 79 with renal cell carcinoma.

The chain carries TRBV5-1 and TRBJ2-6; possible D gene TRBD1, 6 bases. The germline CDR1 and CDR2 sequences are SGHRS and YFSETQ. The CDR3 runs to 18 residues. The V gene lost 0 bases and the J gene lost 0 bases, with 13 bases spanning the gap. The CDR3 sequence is CASSLVKTGTSGANVLTF. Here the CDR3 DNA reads TGCGCCAGCAGCTTGGTAAAGACAGGAACCTCTGGGGCCAACGTCCTGACTTTC.

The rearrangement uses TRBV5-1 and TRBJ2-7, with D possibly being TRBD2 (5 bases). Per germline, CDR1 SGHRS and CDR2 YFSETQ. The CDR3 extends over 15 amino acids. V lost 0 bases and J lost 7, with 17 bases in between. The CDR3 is CASSLDTSMVVEQYF. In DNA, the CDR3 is TGCGCCAGCAGCTTGGATACTAGTATGGTAGTGGAGCAGTACTTC. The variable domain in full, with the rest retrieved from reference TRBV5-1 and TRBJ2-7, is KAGVTQTPRYLIKTRGQQVTLSCSPISGHRSVSWYQQTPGQGLQFLFEYFSETQRNKGNFPGRFSGRQFSNSRSEMNVSTLELGDSALYLCASSLDTSMVVEQYFGPGTRLTVT.

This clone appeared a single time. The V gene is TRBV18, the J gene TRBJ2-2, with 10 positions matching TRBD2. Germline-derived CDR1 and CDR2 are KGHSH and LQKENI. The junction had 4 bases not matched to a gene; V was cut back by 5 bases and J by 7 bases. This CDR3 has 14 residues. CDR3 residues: CASSTSGVIGELFF. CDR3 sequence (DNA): TGTGCCAGCTCAACTAGCGGGGTGATCGGGGAGCTGTTTTTT.

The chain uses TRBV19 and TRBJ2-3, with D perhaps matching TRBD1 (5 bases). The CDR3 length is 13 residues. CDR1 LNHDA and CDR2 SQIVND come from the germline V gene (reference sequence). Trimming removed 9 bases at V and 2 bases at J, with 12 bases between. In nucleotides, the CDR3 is TGTGCCAGCAGGGTCGGTTCCACAGATACGCAGTATTTT. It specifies CASRVGSTDTQYF.

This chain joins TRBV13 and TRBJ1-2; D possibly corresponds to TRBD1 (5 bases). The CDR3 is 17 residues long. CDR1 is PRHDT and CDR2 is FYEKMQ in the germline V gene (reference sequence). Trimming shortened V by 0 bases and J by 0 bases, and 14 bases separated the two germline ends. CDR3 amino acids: CASSLGRDGPTNYGYTF. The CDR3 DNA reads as TGTGCCAGCAGCTTAGGCCGGGACGGACCCACTAACTATGGCTACACCTTC.

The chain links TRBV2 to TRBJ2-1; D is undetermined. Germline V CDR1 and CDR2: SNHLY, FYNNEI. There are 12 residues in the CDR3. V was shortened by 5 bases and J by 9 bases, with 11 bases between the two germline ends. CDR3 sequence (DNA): TGTGCCAGCAGTACCTATCGTGGTGAGCAGTTCTTC. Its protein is CASSTYRGEQFF.

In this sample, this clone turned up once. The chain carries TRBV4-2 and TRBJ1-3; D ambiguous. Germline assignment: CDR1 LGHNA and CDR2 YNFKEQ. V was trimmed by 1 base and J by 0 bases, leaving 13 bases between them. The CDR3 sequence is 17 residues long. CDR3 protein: CASSQAPTRVSGNTIYF. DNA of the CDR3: TGTGCCAGCAGCCAAGCCCCTACAAGAGTCTCTGGAAACACCATATATTTT.

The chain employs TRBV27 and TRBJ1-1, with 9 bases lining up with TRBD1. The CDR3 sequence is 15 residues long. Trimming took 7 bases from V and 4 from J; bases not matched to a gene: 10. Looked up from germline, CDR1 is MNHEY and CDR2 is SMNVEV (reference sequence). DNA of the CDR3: TGTGCCAGCAACCAGAACAGGGGGCGTGGCACTGAAGCTTTCTTT. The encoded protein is CASNQNRGRGTEAFF.

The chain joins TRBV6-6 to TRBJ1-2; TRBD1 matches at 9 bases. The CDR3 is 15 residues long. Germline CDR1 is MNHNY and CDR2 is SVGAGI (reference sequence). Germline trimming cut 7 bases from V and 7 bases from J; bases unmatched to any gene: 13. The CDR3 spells CASTLNRGQGLGYTF. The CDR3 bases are TGTGCCAGCACCCTAAACCGGGGACAGGGACTTGGCTACACCTTC.

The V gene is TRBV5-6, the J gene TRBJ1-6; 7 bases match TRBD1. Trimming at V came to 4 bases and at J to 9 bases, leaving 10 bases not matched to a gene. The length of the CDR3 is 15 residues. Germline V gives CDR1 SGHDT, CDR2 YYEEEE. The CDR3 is CASSPYTGVGSPLHF. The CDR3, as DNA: TGTGCCAGCAGCCCATACACAGGGGTTGGTTCACCCCTCCACTTT.

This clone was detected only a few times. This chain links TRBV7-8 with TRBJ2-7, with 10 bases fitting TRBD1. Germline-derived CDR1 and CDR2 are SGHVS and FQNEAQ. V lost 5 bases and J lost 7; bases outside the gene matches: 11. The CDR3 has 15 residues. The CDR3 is CASSDRQGAVREQYF. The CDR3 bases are TGTGCCAGCAGCGATCGACAGGGGGCGGTTCGTGAGCAGTACTTC.

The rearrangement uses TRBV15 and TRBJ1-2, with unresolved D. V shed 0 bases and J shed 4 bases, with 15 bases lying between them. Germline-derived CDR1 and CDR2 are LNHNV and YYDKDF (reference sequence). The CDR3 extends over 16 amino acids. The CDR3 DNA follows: TGTGCCACCAGCAGAGATCGGGGTGTCGATAGCTATGGCTACACCTTC. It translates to CATSRDRGVDSYGYTF.

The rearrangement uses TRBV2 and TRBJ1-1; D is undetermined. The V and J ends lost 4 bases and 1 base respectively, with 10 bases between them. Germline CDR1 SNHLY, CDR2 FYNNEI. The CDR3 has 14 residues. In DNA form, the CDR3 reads TGTGCCAGCAGTGTGACGGGTGCGAACACTGAAGCTTTCTTT. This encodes CASSVTGANTEAFF.

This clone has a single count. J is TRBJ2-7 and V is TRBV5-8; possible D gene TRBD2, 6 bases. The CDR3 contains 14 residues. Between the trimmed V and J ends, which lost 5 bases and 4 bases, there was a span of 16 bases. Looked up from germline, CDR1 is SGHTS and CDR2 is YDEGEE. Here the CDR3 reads CASSYWGVTYEQYF. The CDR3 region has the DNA TGTGCCAGCAGTTACTGGGGGGTAACTTACGAGCAGTACTTC.

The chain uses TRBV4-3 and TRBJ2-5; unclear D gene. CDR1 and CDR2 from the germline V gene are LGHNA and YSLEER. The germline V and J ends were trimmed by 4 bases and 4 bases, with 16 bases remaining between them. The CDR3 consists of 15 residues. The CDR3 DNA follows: TGCGCCAGCAGCCCGAACGAAGGTCGGAGAGAGACCCAGTACTTC. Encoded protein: CASSPNEGRRETQYF.

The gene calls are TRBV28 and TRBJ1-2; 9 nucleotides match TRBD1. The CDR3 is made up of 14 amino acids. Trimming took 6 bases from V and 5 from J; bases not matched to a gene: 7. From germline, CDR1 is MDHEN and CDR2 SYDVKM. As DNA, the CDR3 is TGTGCCAGCAGGATAACAGGGGGCGGGTATGGCTACACCTTC. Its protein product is CASRITGGGYGYTF.

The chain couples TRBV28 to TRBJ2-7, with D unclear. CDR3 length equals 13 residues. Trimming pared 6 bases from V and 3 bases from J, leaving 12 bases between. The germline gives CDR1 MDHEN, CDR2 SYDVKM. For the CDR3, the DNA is TGTGCCAGCAGGTCCGTGAGTAGCTACGAGCAGTACTTC. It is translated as CASRSVSSYEQYF.

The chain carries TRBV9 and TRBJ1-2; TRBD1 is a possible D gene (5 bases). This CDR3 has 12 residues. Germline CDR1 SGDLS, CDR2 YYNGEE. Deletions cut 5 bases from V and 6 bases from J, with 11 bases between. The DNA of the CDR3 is TGTGCCAGCAGAAATAGGGGTGATGGCTACACCTTC. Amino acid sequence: CASRNRGDGYTF.

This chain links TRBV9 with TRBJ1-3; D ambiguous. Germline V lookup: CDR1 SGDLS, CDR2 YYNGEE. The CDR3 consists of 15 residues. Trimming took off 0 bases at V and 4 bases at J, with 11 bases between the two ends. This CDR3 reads CASSVGATIGNTIYF. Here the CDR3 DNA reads TGTGCCAGCAGCGTAGGGGCAACGATCGGAAACACCATATATTTT. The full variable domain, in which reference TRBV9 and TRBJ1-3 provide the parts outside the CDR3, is DSGVTQTPKHLITATGQRVTLRCSPRSGDLSVYWYQQSLDQGLQFLIQYYNGEERAKGNILERFSAQQFPDLHSELNLSSLELGDSALYFCASSVGATIGNTIYFGEGSWLTVV.

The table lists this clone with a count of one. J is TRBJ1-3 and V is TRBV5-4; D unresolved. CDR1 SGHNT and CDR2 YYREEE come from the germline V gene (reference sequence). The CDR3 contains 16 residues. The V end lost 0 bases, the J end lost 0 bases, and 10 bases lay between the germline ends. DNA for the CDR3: TGTGCCAGCAGCTTGGGGGGAAAGGCCTCTGGAAACACCATATATTTT. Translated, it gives CASSLGGKASGNTIYF.

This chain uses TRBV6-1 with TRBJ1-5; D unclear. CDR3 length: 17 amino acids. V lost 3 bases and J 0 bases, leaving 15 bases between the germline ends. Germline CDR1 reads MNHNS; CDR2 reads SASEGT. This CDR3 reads CASSDLKGVDSNQPQHF. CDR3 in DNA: TGTGCCAGCAGTGACCTTAAGGGCGTCGATAGCAATCAGCCCCAGCATTTT.

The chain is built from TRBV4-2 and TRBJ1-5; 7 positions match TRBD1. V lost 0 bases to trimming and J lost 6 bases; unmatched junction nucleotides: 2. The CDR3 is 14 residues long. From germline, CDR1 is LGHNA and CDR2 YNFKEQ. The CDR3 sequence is CASSQETGIQPQHF. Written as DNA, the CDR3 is TGTGCCAGCAGCCAAGAGACAGGGATTCAGCCCCAGCATTTT.

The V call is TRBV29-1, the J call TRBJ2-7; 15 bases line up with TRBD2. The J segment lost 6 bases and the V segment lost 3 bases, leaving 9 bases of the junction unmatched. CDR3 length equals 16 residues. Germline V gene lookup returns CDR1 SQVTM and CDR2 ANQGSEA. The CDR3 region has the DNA TGCAGCGTTGATGGGACTAGCGGGGGGACCTCGCGCGAGCAGTACTTC. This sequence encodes CSVDGTSGGTSREQYF.

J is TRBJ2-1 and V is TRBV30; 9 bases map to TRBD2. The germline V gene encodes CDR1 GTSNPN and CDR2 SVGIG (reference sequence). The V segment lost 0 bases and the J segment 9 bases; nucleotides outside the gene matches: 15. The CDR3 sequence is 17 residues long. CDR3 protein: CAWSVLLRAGGPGEQFF. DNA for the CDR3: TGTGCCTGGAGTGTACTCTTGAGGGCGGGGGGGCCCGGTGAGCAGTTCTTC.

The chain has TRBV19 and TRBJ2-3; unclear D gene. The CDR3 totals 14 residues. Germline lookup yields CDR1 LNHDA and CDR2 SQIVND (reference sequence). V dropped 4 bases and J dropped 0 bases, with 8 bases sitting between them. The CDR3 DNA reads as TGTGCCAGTAGTACTTATATTAGCACAGATACGCAGTATTTT. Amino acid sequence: CASSTYISTDTQYF.

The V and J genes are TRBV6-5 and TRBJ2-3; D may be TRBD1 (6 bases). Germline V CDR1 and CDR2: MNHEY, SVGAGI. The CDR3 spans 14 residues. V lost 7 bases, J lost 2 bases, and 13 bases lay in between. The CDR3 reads CASKRTGSTDTQYF. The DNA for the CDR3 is TGTGCCAGCAAACGAACAGGGTCCACAGATACGCAGTATTTT.